The sequence of this T cell receptor (beta chain) was determined in a study of T cells in Graves' hyperthyroidism and ophthalmopathy. TCR beta CDR3 regions were amplified from RNA. The TCR CDR3 first-round RT-PCR relied on the HTBI primer set. Using its own MiXCR run on the multiplex PCR reads, TCRdb lists one record per CDR3 protein. This table holds around 500,000 distinct CDR3 sequences, around 15% found once. Lactation, pregnancy, other autoimmune disease or uncontrolled infection led to exclusion of patients. The study, taken as a whole, reports: Most thyroid clonotypes with frequency above 0.001 were detected in blood.

Comment on this clonotype: The antigen remains undetermined.

In germline, CDR1 is SGHDT, CDR2 YYEEEE. The CDR3 has 14 residues. Between the trimmed V and J ends, which lost 2 bases and 0 bases, there was a span of 7 bases. The TCR originated in a woman aged 40 to 49 with Graves' hyperthyroidism. V usage is TRBV5-6 and J usage is TRBJ2-3; D is unresolved. What was sequenced was blood. This chain's CDR3 is CASSLPFSTDTQYF. CDR3 DNA sequence: TGTGCCAGCAGCTTACCATTTAGCACAGATACGCAGTATTTT.